These T cell receptor beta chains were read from a single sample in a study of post-analysis software for immune sequencing data. TCRdb processed the PCR reads anew with MiXCR; each CDR3 protein has one entry. The sample consists of roughly 800,000 distinct CDR3 sequences, roughly half of them appearing once. What was sequenced was blood. The origin of the receptors is a girl aged 5-17 years with multiple sclerosis. Both conserved end residues are part of each CDR3. D genes are given only for firm matches. Only some rows state a clone size, as once, few, many or a class for expanded clones.

TRBJ1-4,TRBV10-3,NA,NA,CAISPTGAANEKLFF,TGTGCCATCAGTCCTACGGGGGCGGCTAATGAAAAACTGTTTTTT
TRBJ2-1,TRBV20-1,NA,NA,CSARDTAPIPNEQFF,TGCAGTGCTAGAGATACGGCCCCGATTCCCAATGAGCAGTTCTTC
TRBJ1-1,TRBV10-3,NA,NA,CAINGLIGQEAFF,TGTGCCATCAACGGTTTAATAGGACAGGAAGCTTTCTTT
TRBJ1-2,TRBV29-1,NA,few,CSVDTADSNYGYTF,TGCAGCGTTGATACAGCCGACTCTAACTATGGCTACACCTTC
TRBJ2-1,TRBV29-1,TRBD1,NA,CSVGQGPSSYNEQFF,TGCAGCGTCGGACAGGGCCCGAGCTCCTACAATGAGCAGTTCTTC
TRBJ2-3,TRBV14,TRBD1,NA,CASSQTTGGTDTQYF,TGTGCCAGCAGCCAAACGACAGGGGGAACAGATACGCAGTATTTT
TRBJ2-6,TRBV29-1,NA,few,CSVKEPSGANVLTF,TGCAGCGTTAAGGAACCCTCTGGGGCCAACGTCCTGACTTTC
TRBJ2-1,TRBV20-1,TRBD2,few,CSGQTGLAGLNEQFF,TGCAGTGGCCAGACAGGACTAGCGGGACTCAATGAGCAGTTCTTC
TRBJ2-7,TRBV3-1,TRBD1,few,CASSLTGGLFYEQYF,TGTGCCAGCAGCCTTACAGGGGGACTCTTCTACGAGCAGTACTTC
TRBJ2-3,TRBV10-1,NA,NA,CASREGLASTQYF,TGCGCCAGCAGGGAGGGGCTAGCGAGTACGCAGTATTTT
TRBJ2-7,TRBV7-9,NA,NA,CASSQSVREQYF,TGTGCCAGCAGCCAATCAGTCCGCGAGCAGTACTTC
TRBJ2-5,TRBV20-1,TRBD2,few,CSAIRALAGGHYGETQYF,TGCAGTGCTATTCGAGCTCTAGCGGGGGGGCACTACGGAGAGACCCAGTACTTC
TRBJ2-7,TRBV7-6,TRBD1,NA,CTSSLGTGTGGYEQYF,TGTACCAGCAGCTTGGGAACCGGGACAGGGGGCTACGAGCAGTACTTC
TRBJ2-3,TRBV7-8,TRBD2,NA,CASSRSGLATDTQYF,TGTGCCAGCAGCAGATCGGGACTAGCGACAGATACGCAGTATTTT
TRBJ2-1,TRBV5-1,NA,few,CASSWRGSGTSGNEQFF,TGCGCCAGCAGCTGGCGGGGTAGCGGAACTTCGGGCAATGAGCAGTTCTTC
TRBJ2-7,TRBV5-1,TRBD1,NA,CASTRVQGNEQYF,TGCGCCAGCACCAGAGTACAGGGGAACGAGCAGTACTTC
TRBJ2-3,TRBV5-1,NA,NA,CASSLNSAGLGYTDTQYF,TGCGCCAGCAGCTTGAATTCGGCGGGACTCGGTTACACAGATACGCAGTATTTT
TRBJ1-2,TRBV18,NA,NA,CASSPPVVNRAGYGYTF,TGTGCCAGCTCACCACCTGTGGTCAACAGGGCTGGCTATGGCTACACCTTC
TRBJ2-5,TRBV6-6,NA,NA,CASSYLSGQETQYF,TGTGCCAGCAGTTACTTATCAGGGCAAGAGACCCAGTACTTC
TRBJ2-1,TRBV5-1,TRBD2,few,CASSLLGRSIQRGYNEQFF,TGCGCCAGCAGCTTGCTCGGGAGGTCTATTCAGCGGGGGTACAATGAGCAGTTCTTC